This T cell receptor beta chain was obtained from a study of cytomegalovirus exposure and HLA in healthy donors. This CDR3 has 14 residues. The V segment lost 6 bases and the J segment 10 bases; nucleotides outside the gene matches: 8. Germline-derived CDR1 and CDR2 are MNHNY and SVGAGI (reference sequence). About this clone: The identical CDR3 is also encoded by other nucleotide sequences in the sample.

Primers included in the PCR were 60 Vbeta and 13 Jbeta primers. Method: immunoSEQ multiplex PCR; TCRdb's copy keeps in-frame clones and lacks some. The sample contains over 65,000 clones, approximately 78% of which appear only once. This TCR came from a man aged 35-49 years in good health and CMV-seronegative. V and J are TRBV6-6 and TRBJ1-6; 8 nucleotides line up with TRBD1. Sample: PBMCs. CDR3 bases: TGTGCCAGCAGACTTCCAGGGGGCGGGTCACCCCTCCACTTT. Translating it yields CASRLPGGGSPLHF.